Listed below are T cell receptor beta chains from one sample, sequenced in a study of T cell responses to AZD1222 COVID-19 vaccine. Method: immunoSEQ multiplex PCR; TCRdb's copy keeps in-frame clones and lacks some. The sample consists of 150,000 or so clones, about 90% of them appearing once. This specimen consisted of peripheral blood, obtained 28 days after the second AZD1222 dose. These receptors came from an adult who received the AZD1222 COVID-19 vaccine. The CDR3 runs from the conserved cysteine through the conserved F or W. A D gene is named only where the DNA matches it firmly. The size of a clone is reported for some rows only, either as once, few or many, or as a class for expanded clones.

clone_size	d_call	v_call	j_call	cdr3_aa	cdr3_nt
-	TRBD2	TRBV6-1	TRBJ2-5	CASSEQASGGTETQYF	TGTGCCAGCAGTGAACAGGCTAGCGGGGGAACGGAGACCCAGTACTTC
few	-	TRBV11-2	TRBJ1-2	CASSLLRLGGYTF	TGTGCCAGCAGCTTATTACGGCTTGGCGGCTACACCTTC
-	TRBD2	TRBV7-9	TRBJ2-2	CASSLLAGGLLGATGELFF	TGTGCCAGCAGCTTACTAGCGGGAGGCCTTCTAGGGGCCACCGGGGAGCTGTTTTTT
-	-	TRBV6-5	TRBJ1-6	CASSTEGEGNSPLHF	TGTGCCAGCAGCACCGAGGGCGAGGGGAATTCACCCCTCCACTTT
-	TRBD1	TRBV7-2	TRBJ2-3	CASSLVRGQDTQYF	TGTGCCAGCAGCTTAGTCAGGGGGCAAGATACGCAGTATTTT
-	TRBD1	TRBV10-1	TRBJ2-1	CASILDRGREQFF	TGCGCCAGCATATTGGACAGGGGGCGTGAGCAGTTCTTC
-	-	TRBV18	TRBJ1-1	CASSPLLSRAGNTEAFF	TGTGCCAGCTCACCCCTCCTATCCAGGGCCGGAAACACTGAAGCTTTCTTT
-	-	TRBV7-2	TRBJ1-5	CASSGSNQPQHF	TGTGCCAGCAGCGGTAGCAATCAGCCCCAGCATTTT
-	-	TRBV28	TRBJ1-2	CASTDLDRIQSGGYTF	TGTGCCAGCACGGACCTCGACAGGATCCAATCGGGTGGCTACACCTTC
few	TRBD1	TRBV7-2	TRBJ1-5	CASSSRDSLWEPQHF	TGTGCCAGCAGCTCCCGGGACAGTCTTTGGGAGCCCCAGCATTTT
-	-	TRBV6-5	TRBJ2-5	CASLSQETQYF	TGTGCCAGTCTGAGCCAAGAGACCCAGTACTTC
-	-	TRBV5-6	TRBJ2-7	CASRYGHGYEQYF	TGTGCCAGCAGATACGGACACGGCTACGAGCAGTACTTC
-	-	TRBV3-1/TRBV3-2	TRBJ1-2	CASSQFRFGYTF	TGTGCCAGCAGCCAGTTTCGGTTTGGCTACACCTTC
-	TRBD2	TRBV7-2	TRBJ2-1	CASSFVGLAGGVSYNEQFF	TGTGCCAGCAGCTTCGTTGGGCTAGCGGGAGGGGTCTCCTACAATGAGCAGTTCTTC
-	-	TRBV7-9	TRBJ1-6	CASSLEAGSYNSPLHF	TGTGCCAGCAGCTTAGAGGCGGGGTCCTATAATTCACCCCTCCACTTT
-	-	TRBV30	TRBJ2-7	CAWTLRGYEQYF	TGTGCCTGGACGCTAAGGGGCTACGAGCAGTACTTC
-	-	TRBV28	TRBJ1-1	CASTQAGVGNPEAFF	TGTGCCAGCACCCAGGCGGGGGTAGGTAACCCTGAAGCTTTCTTT
-	-	TRBV28	TRBJ1-1	CASSFRLGQGSTEAFF	TGTGCCAGCAGTTTCCGACTGGGGCAGGGGAGCACTGAAGCTTTCTTT
-	TRBD1	TRBV14	TRBJ2-7	CASSQWGQGDYEQYF	TGTGCCAGCAGCCAATGGGGACAGGGGGACTACGAGCAGTACTTC
-	-	TRBV18	TRBJ1-4	CASSQGVATNEKLFF	TGTGCCAGCTCACAGGGGGTAGCAACTAATGAAAAACTGTTTTTT
-	-	TRBV5-1	TRBJ1-2	CASSLASGSYGYTF	TGCGCCAGCAGCTTGGCGTCAGGGAGCTATGGCTACACCTTC
-	TRBD2	TRBV3-1/TRBV3-2	TRBJ2-2	CASTGERAGSYTGELFF	TGTGCCAGCACCGGGGAAAGAGCGGGATCATACACCGGGGAGCTGTTTTTT
-	TRBD1	TRBV19	TRBJ1-5	CATRRDREWPQHF	TGTGCCACCCGCCGGGACAGGGAGTGGCCCCAGCATTTT
-	-	TRBV7-2	TRBJ2-7	CASSLNPAYEQYF	TGTGCCAGCAGCTTAAATCCCGCCTACGAGCAGTACTTC
-	-	TRBV19	TRBJ1-5	CASSPPRGLGQPQHF	TGTGCCAGTAGTCCTCCACGGGGGCTAGGGCAGCCCCAGCATTTT
-	-	TRBV18	TRBJ2-2	CASSPSGSSPGTGELFF	TGTGCCAGCTCACCGTCGGGATCGTCCCCCGGAACCGGGGAGCTGTTTTTT
-	-	TRBV7-9	TRBJ2-2	CASSLYGSNTGELFF	TGTGCCAGCAGCTTATACGGTTCGAACACCGGGGAGCTGTTTTTT
-	TRBD1	TRBV11-2	TRBJ1-2	CASSLALRGDRVFRGYTF	TGTGCCAGCAGCTTAGCTTTGCGAGGTGACAGGGTTTTTCGGGGCTACACCTTC
-	-	TRBV28	TRBJ2-6	CASSLGQNSGANVLTF	TGTGCCAGCAGTTTGGGACAAAACTCTGGGGCCAACGTCCTGACTTTC
-	-	TRBV2	TRBJ2-7	CASRSVALGEGEQYF	TGTGCCAGCCGATCCGTCGCCCTGGGAGAGGGCGAGCAGTACTTC
-	-	TRBV11-2	TRBJ1-5	CASSLGLWGNQPQHF	TGTGCCAGCAGCTTAGGGCTTTGGGGCAATCAGCCCCAGCATTTT
-	TRBD2	TRBV14	TRBJ2-1	CASSQLAASSYNEQFF	TGTGCCAGCAGCCAGCTAGCGGCATCCTCCTACAATGAGCAGTTCTTC
-	-	TRBV28	TRBJ2-2	CASSLSGELFF	TGTGCCAGCAGTTTATCCGGGGAGCTGTTTTTT
-	-	TRBV7-9	TRBJ1-2	CASSPQGTSNYGYTF	TGTGCCAGCAGCCCTCAGGGGACTTCTAACTATGGCTACACCTTC
-	-	TRBV10-3	TRBJ1-4	CAIRAEPNEKLFF	TGTGCCATCAGGGCAGAGCCTAATGAAAAACTGTTTTTT
-	-	TRBV24-1	TRBJ2-2	CATSDPGVLTGELFF	TGTGCCACCAGTGATCCGGGAGTTCTCACCGGGGAGCTGTTTTTT
-	-	TRBV5-7	TRBJ2-7	CAWMSSVSYEQYF	TGTGCTTGGATGTCTAGCGTCTCCTACGAGCAGTACTTC
-	-	TRBV6-4	TRBJ1-2	CASSRERVGYGYTF	TGTGCCAGCTCTCGGGAGAGGGTAGGCTATGGCTACACCTTC
-	TRBD1	TRBV2	TRBJ1-3	CASRVDRANTIYF	TGTGCCAGCAGGGTCGACAGGGCAAACACCATATATTTT
-	-	TRBV5-1	TRBJ1-3	CASSPLGGYGNTIYF	TGCGCCAGCAGCCCCCTCGGGGGATATGGAAACACCATATATTTT
-	TRBD2	TRBV27	TRBJ2-7	CASSLTQTSGTLRGEQYF	TGTGCCAGCAGTCTTACTCAGACTAGCGGGACTCTTAGGGGCGAGCAGTACTTC
once	-	TRBV6-2/TRBV6-3	TRBJ1-1	CASSPQFGKAFF	TGTGCCAGCAGCCCCCAATTTGGAAAAGCTTTCTTT
-	-	TRBV7-3	TRBJ1-1	CASSPLLGGTEAFF	TGTGCCAGCAGCCCGCTCCTGGGGGGGACTGAAGCTTTCTTT
-	TRBD1	TRBV15	TRBJ2-5	CATSTHRGLGGETQYF	TGTGCCACCAGCACGCACAGGGGGCTTGGTGGAGAGACCCAGTACTTC
-	TRBD1	TRBV3-1/TRBV3-2	TRBJ2-7	CASSQTGGSYEQYF	TGTGCCAGCAGCCAGACAGGGGGCTCCTACGAGCAGTACTTC
once	-	TRBV5-4	TRBJ1-3	CASSLTGDGPGNTIYF	TGTGCCAGCAGCTTAACCGGTGACGGTCCTGGAAACACCATATATTTT
-	-	TRBV6-5	TRBJ1-1	CASSRLGGDRAEAFF	TGTGCCAGCAGTAGATTGGGAGGGGATAGAGCTGAAGCTTTCTTT
-	-	TRBV7-9	TRBJ2-3	CASSFGWTEGDTQYF	TGTGCCAGCAGCTTCGGTTGGACTGAAGGAGATACGCAGTATTTT